A single T cell receptor (beta chain) is shown here with its context. Only in-frame clones appear in the TCRdb table, and some are missing; sequencing was by immunoSEQ multiplex PCR. This table has approximately 580,000 clones, around 78% appearing once. These data originate in a study of shared T cell receptors in the human thymus. The germline V and J ends were trimmed by 6 bases and 4 bases, with 35 bases remaining between them. The V gene's germline CDR1 is SGHKS and CDR2 YYEKEE (reference sequence). There are 20 residues in the CDR3. These records were also assigned to another study, of human thymus T cells. That report adds: Donors were healthy Finnish babies undergoing corrective operations for congenital heart defects. Thymic repertoires from unrelated individuals overlapped highly, related research reported.

The chain employs TRBV5-5 and TRBJ2-7; a weak D match, TRBD2 (6 bases). This clonotype was sampled from a boy under three years old with a congenital heart defect. The sample taken for sequencing was thymocytes. The CDR3 region has the DNA TGTGCCAGCAAACTGGGGCCCGGGGGTGGGACCCCAGGACGACCATACGAGCAGTACTTC. Protein sequence: CASKLGPGGGTPGRPYEQYF. The complete variable domain, with remaining parts taken from reference TRBV5-5 and TRBJ2-7, reads DAGVTQSPTHLIKTRGQQVTLRCSPISGHKSVSWYQQVLGQGPQFIFQYYEKEERGRGNFPDRFSARQFPNYSSELNVNALLLGDSALYLCASKLGPGGGTPGRPYEQYFGPGTRLTVT.